This TCR beta chain is from a study of blood T cells in healthy people across ages. As regards this clonotype: The target antigen is unknown.

From germline, CDR1 is SGHTA and CDR2 FQGTGA. Trimming took 3 bases from V and 7 from J; bases not matched to a gene: 12. CDR3 size: 18 residues. Then a second PCR, running about 6 to 12 cycles, was carried out with a sample-barcoded 5' primer and a J-beta primer mix. Researchers report that a template-switch adaptor with 12 random nucleotides tagged each cDNA molecule. Every sample produced at least 2.5 million CDR3-containing paired-end reads. A single record per CDR3 protein comes from TCRdb applying MiXCR to the 5' RACE reads. This table has over 600,000 distinct CDR3 sequences, around 38% appearing once. General study points: PBMCs left unsorted prevented a conclusive naive versus antigen-experienced comparison. Age advanced and TCR beta diversity per million T cells fell, roughly linearly.

V and J are TRBV7-3 and TRBJ2-1; 13 bases agree with TRBD2. The clonotype comes from a man older than 75 in good health. Source material: blood. The CDR3 DNA is TGTGCCAGCAGCTTGACCCCATGGACTAGCGGGAGTGGTAATGAGCAGTTCTTC. It specifies CASSLTPWTSGSGNEQFF.